This T cell receptor beta chain stems from a study of cytomegalovirus exposure and HLA in healthy donors. The PCR used 60 Vbeta and 13 Jbeta primers. Libraries were prepared by immunoSEQ multiplex PCR; TCRdb keeps only in-frame clonotypes and omits some of them. The table has approximately 190,000 clones, 78% seen once. V lost 4 bases to trimming and J lost 1 base; unmatched junction nucleotides: 7. The CDR3 totals 16 residues. Germline CDR1 reads SGHDT; CDR2 reads YYEEEE. The chain carries TRBV5-6 and TRBJ2-3; 9 nucleotides line up with TRBD2. The material sequenced was PBMCs. The clonotype comes from a woman in her twenties or thirties in good health and CMV-seropositive. As DNA, the CDR3 is TGTGCCAGCAGCGACGATGGACTAGCGCGCACAGATACGCAGTATTTT. As protein: CASSDDGLARTDTQYF.